Listed below are T cell receptor beta chains from one sample, sequenced in a study of T cell responses to AZD1222 COVID-19 vaccine. The table came from immunoSEQ multiplex PCR; TCRdb's copy has only in-frame clones and leaves some out. The repertoire consists of 96,000 or so clones, with roughly 87% occurring once and the leading ten covering under 2%. This material consisted of peripheral blood, taken on day 0 of AZD1222 vaccination. All receptors derive from an adult in good health. Each CDR3 is given with its conserved first and last residue. Each record gives: clone size, J gene, V gene, D gene, CDR3 protein, CDR3 DNA. A D gene is named only where the DNA matches it firmly. A row's size may be missing; if present it is once, few, many or a size class.

>NA|TRBJ2-3|TRBV30|NA
CAWSRPDTQYF
TGTGCCTGGAGCAGACCAGATACGCAGTATTTT
>NA|TRBJ1-1|TRBV6-2/TRBV6-3|TRBD1
CASSFQGQGAFF
TGTGCCAGCAGTTTCCAGGGACAGGGAGCTTTCTTT
>NA|TRBJ2-6|TRBV19|TRBD1
CASRSNRGQDGANVLTF
TGTGCCAGTAGGTCAAACAGGGGGCAGGATGGGGCCAACGTCCTGACTTTC
>NA|TRBJ1-4|TRBV7-6|NA
CASSLGSPPNEKLFF
TGTGCCAGCAGCTTAGGGAGCCCACCTAATGAAAAACTGTTTTTT
>NA|TRBJ2-3|TRBV19|NA
CASSPRGTYTDTQYF
TGTGCCAGTAGTCCCAGGGGCACGTACACAGATACGCAGTATTTT
>few|TRBJ1-1|TRBV28|NA
CASSLSVGTEAFF
TGTGCCAGCAGTTTATCGGTGGGGACTGAAGCTTTCTTT
>NA|TRBJ2-6|TRBV2|NA
CASSETRNVSLSGANVLTF
TGTGCCAGCAGTGAGACACGAAACGTTTCTCTCTCTGGGGCCAACGTCCTGACTTTC
>NA|TRBJ2-1|TRBV4-2|NA
CASSQDKRTVRFF
TGTGCCAGCAGCCAAGATAAGAGAACAGTAAGGTTCTTC
>NA|TRBJ2-7|TRBV7-2|TRBD1
CASSYRGRSPYEQYF
TGTGCCAGCAGCTACAGGGGGCGATCACCCTACGAGCAGTACTTC
>NA|TRBJ2-7|TRBV28|NA
CASTLTGFGGDYEQYF
TGTGCCAGCACCCTGACAGGGTTCGGGGGGGACTACGAGCAGTACTTC
>NA|TRBJ2-3|TRBV9|NA
CASSPGHLLRTDTQYF
TGTGCCAGCAGCCCGGGTCACTTGCTCCGGACAGATACGCAGTATTTT
>few|TRBJ1-2|TRBV5-5|NA
CASSFGLYGYTF
TGTGCCAGCAGCTTCGGCCTTTATGGCTACACCTTC
>NA|TRBJ2-7|TRBV30|NA
CAWSAPLRGDEQYF
TGTGCCTGGAGTGCCCCGTTGAGGGGGGACGAGCAGTACTTC
>NA|TRBJ2-5|TRBV28|TRBD1
CASLTRTGTGETQYF
TGTGCCAGCTTAACGCGGACAGGGACGGGGGAGACCCAGTACTTC
>NA|TRBJ2-1|TRBV14|TRBD2
CASSQSPGLAGGRGNEQFF
TGTGCCAGCAGCCAATCGCCGGGACTAGCGGGGGGGCGAGGCAATGAGCAGTTCTTC
>NA|TRBJ2-5|TRBV5-1|TRBD2
CASSLSGEETQYF
TGCGCCAGCAGCTTGAGCGGGGAAGAGACCCAGTACTTC
>few|TRBJ1-5|TRBV29-1|NA
CSALTRTEPSYQPQHF
TGCAGCGCACTGACGCGTACAGAACCCAGTTATCAGCCCCAGCATTTT
>NA|TRBJ2-7|TRBV5-1|TRBD1
CASSSQPGQGSEQYF
TGCGCCAGCAGCTCACAACCGGGACAGGGGTCCGAGCAGTACTTC
>NA|TRBJ1-4|TRBV5-4|NA
CASSSTGGAGNEKLFF
TGTGCCAGCAGTTCAACCGGGGGCGCCGGTAATGAAAAACTGTTTTTT